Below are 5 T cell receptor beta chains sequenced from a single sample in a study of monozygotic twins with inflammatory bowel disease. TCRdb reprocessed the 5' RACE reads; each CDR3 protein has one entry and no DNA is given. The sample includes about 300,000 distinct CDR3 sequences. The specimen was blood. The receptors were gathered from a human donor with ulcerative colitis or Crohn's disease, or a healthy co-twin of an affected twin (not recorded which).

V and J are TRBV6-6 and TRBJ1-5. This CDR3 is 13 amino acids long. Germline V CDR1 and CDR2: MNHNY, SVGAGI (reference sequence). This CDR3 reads CASSYSPDQPQHF.

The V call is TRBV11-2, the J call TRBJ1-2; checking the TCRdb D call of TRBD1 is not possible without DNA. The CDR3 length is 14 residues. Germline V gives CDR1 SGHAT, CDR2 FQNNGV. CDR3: CASTPGVSNYGYTF.

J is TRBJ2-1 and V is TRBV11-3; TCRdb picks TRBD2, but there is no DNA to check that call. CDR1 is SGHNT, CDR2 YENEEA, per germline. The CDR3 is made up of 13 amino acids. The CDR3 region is CASSPRTSSEQFF. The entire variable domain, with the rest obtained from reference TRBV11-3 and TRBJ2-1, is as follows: EAGVVQSPRYKIIEKKQPVAFWCNPISGHNTLYWYLQNLGQGPELLIRYENEEAVDDSQLPKDRFSAERLKGVDSTLKIQPAELGDSAVYLCASSPRTSSEQFFGPGTRLTVL.

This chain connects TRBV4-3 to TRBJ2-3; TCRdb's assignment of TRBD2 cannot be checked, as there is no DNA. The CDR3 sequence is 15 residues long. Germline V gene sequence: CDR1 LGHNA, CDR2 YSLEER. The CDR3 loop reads CASSQGGGIGDTQYF.

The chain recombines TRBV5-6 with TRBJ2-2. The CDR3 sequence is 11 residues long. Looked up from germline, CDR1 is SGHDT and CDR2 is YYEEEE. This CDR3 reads CASSDTGELFF.